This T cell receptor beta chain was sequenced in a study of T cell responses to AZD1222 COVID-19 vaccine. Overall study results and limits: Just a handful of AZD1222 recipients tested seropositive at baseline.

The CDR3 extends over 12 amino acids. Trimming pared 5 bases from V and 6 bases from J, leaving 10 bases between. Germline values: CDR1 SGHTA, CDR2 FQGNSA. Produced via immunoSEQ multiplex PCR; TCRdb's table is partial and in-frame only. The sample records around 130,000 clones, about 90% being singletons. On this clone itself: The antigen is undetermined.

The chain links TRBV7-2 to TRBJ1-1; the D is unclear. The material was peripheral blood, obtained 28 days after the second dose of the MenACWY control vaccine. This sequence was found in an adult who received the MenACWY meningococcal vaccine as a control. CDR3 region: CASSPPIAEAFF. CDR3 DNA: TGTGCCAGCAGCCCTCCCATTGCTGAAGCTTTCTTT.